Given below is one T cell receptor beta chain in context. Some clones are missing from TCRdb's copy, which holds only in-frame ones; the method was immunoSEQ multiplex PCR. Here the sample spans 150,000 or so clones, 90% being singletons. This specimen belongs to a study of T cell responses to AZD1222 COVID-19 vaccine. The CDR3 is made up of 11 amino acids. Germline V gene sequence: CDR1 SGHDT, CDR2 YYEEEE. Trimming cost V 7 bases and J 3 bases, with 7 bases left between them. The chain recombines TRBV5-6 with TRBJ1-2; D is perhaps TRBD1 (5 bases). Material: peripheral blood, obtained on day 0 of AZD1222 vaccination. This TCR derives from an adult in good health. CDR3 in DNA: TGTGCCAGCGGGGGTCACTATGGCTACACCTTC. The encoded protein is CASGGHYGYTF. Together with reference TRBV5-6 and TRBJ1-2, the CDR3 gives the full variable domain: DAGVTQSPTHLIKTRGQQVTLRCSPKSGHDTVSWYQQALGQGPQFIFQYYEEEERQRGNFPDRFSGHQFPNYSSELNVNALLLGDSALYLCASGGHYGYTFGSGTRLTVV.